This is a list of T cell receptor beta chains from one sample in a study of cytomegalovirus exposure and HLA in healthy donors. Produced via immunoSEQ multiplex PCR; TCRdb's table is partial and in-frame only. The sample holds around 130,000 clones; about three quarters are singletons and the top ten take less than 2%. The sequencing sample was made of PBMCs. These TCRs come from a woman under 30 in good health and CMV-seronegative. CDR3s include the opening cysteine and the closing phenylalanine or tryptophan. D genes are given only for firm matches. For some rows the clone size is stated as once, few or many, or as a class when expanded; others skip it.

>NA|TRBJ1-5|TRBD1|TRBV2
TGTGCCAGCAGAGCCACAGGGGGAGGCAATCAGCCCCAGCATTTT
CASRATGGGNQPQHF
>once|TRBJ1-5|NA|TRBV2
TGTGCCAGCAGCAAAGTACAGGCAGTAAGTCAGCCCCAGCATTTT
CASSKVQAVSQPQHF
>NA|TRBJ2-7|NA|TRBV19
TGTGCCAGTAGTATGGCCCCCGGAGGGCCCGAGCAGTACTTC
CASSMAPGGPEQYF
>NA|TRBJ1-2|TRBD1|TRBV5-1
TGCGCCAGCAGCCTGGGCCGGGACAGAAGGAACTATGGCTACACCTTC
CASSLGRDRRNYGYTF
>NA|TRBJ1-2|TRBD1|TRBV7-2
TGTGCCAGCAGCTGGGGACAGGGAAGCTATGGCTACACCTTC
CASSWGQGSYGYTF
>NA|TRBJ1-3|NA|TRBV5-1
TGCGCCAGCAGCCCCCAACCGCGGAGTCTCCCGGGCTCTGGAAACACCATATATTTT
CASSPQPRSLPGSGNTIYF
>few|TRBJ1-1|TRBD1|TRBV6-1
TGTGCCAGCAGTAAGAGGACAGGGGGGAACACTGAAGCTTTCTTT
CASSKRTGGNTEAFF
>few|TRBJ2-3|NA|TRBV10-1
TGCGCCAGCAGTGAGGGGGTAGCGGCACAAGATACGCAGTATTTT
CASSEGVAAQDTQYF
>once|TRBJ2-2|TRBD1|TRBV6-4
TGTGCCAGCACGGGGACAGGGGAGGACGGGGAGCTGTTTTTT
CASTGTGEDGELFF
>NA|TRBJ2-7|NA|TRBV4-1
TGCGCCAGCAGCCAAGATGTGACTAGATACGAGCAGTACTTC
CASSQDVTRYEQYF
>NA|TRBJ1-2|NA|TRBV2
TGTGCCAGCATTGGACAGTATCCTGCTGGCTACACCTTC
CASIGQYPAGYTF
>NA|TRBJ2-1|NA|TRBV6-9
TGTGCCAGCAGGTACAGGGAAGAGTTCTTC
CASRYREEFF
>NA|TRBJ1-1|TRBD1|TRBV29-1
TGCAGCGCCCTTGGACAGGGGAACACTGAAGCTTTCTTT
CSALGQGNTEAFF
>few|TRBJ1-4|NA|TRBV11-2
TGTGCCAGCAGCTTAGATCTAAGGAGGGAAAAACTGTTTTTT
CASSLDLRREKLFF
>NA|TRBJ1-2|NA|TRBV4-1
TGCGCCAGCAGCCAAGAATCAGGGGCTAGGAACTATGGCTACACCTTC
CASSQESGARNYGYTF
>NA|TRBJ2-5|TRBD2|TRBV7-2
TGTGCCAGCAGCTTAGTAGCGGGAAGTGGGGAGACCCAGTACTTC
CASSLVAGSGETQYF
>NA|TRBJ1-2|NA|TRBV7-8
TGTGCCAGCTCTGGGGGCGTGGCTAACTATGGCTACACCTTC
CASSGGVANYGYTF
>once|TRBJ1-2|NA|TRBV30
TGTGCCTGGGCCGTCAGGTCAGCCAGAGGCTACACCTTC
CAWAVRSARGYTF
>NA|TRBJ2-5|NA|TRBV5-4
TGTGCCAGCAGCTATACTAAGGAGACCCAGTACTTC
CASSYTKETQYF
>NA|TRBJ2-1|TRBD2|TRBV19
TGTGCCAGTAGTCCCGGGGGGCTAGCGGGTGAGCAGTTCTTC
CASSPGGLAGEQFF
>NA|TRBJ1-1|NA|TRBV18
TGTGCCAGCTCACCAAGTGCGGGTGTGGGCACTGAAGCTTTCTTT
CASSPSAGVGTEAFF
>few|TRBJ1-1|NA|TRBV6-1
TGTGCCAGCACTGACAGAGGGGAGGACACTGAAGCTTTCTTT
CASTDRGEDTEAFF
>NA|TRBJ1-5|NA|TRBV15
TGTGCCACCAGCAGAGATCTTTCCGCGGCCGAACTCAATCAGCCCCAGCATTTT
CATSRDLSAAELNQPQHF
>NA|TRBJ1-2|TRBD1|TRBV10-3
TGTGCCATCAGTCCGACAGGGGACCCGGGTGGCTACACCTTC
CAISPTGDPGGYTF
>NA|TRBJ1-1|NA|TRBV7-9
TGTGCCAGCAGCTCACCTAAGGGGGTGAACACTGAAGCTTTCTTT
CASSSPKGVNTEAFF
>once|TRBJ1-1|TRBD1|TRBV29-1
TGCAGCGTTGAAGACCAGACAGGGACCTTGAACACTGAAGCTTTCTTT
CSVEDQTGTLNTEAFF
>NA|TRBJ2-2|TRBD2|TRBV5-1
TGCGCCGTTAGCGGGAGTGATCCCGGGGAGCTGTTTTTT
CAVSGSDPGELFF
>few|TRBJ2-5|TRBD2|TRBV5-6
TGTGCCAGCAGTTCTAGCGGGAGGATGGAGACCCAGTACTTC
CASSSSGRMETQYF
>NA|TRBJ1-1|TRBD1|TRBV2
TGTGCCAGCAGTAGGACAGGCAACACTGAAGCTTTCTTT
CASSRTGNTEAFF
>once|TRBJ2-1|NA|TRBV5-1
TGCGCCAGCAGCTTCAGATTCGACGAGGGCTCCTACAATGAGCAGTTCTTC
CASSFRFDEGSYNEQFF
>once|TRBJ1-3|TRBD1|TRBV5-6
TGTGCCAGCAGCTTTACAGGGGGAAGTGGAAACACCATATATTTT
CASSFTGGSGNTIYF
>NA|TRBJ1-1|NA|TRBV10-3
TGTGCCCCTACCGATACAGGGAACACTGAAGCTTTCTTT
CAPTDTGNTEAFF
>NA|TRBJ1-2|TRBD1|TRBV4-1
TGCGCCAGCAGCCAAGGGGCAGGGGGCGACAGCTATGGCTACACCTTC
CASSQGAGGDSYGYTF
>NA|TRBJ2-1|NA|TRBV6-1
TGTGCCAGCACCCAGATGGACAGATACAATGAGCAGTTCTTC
CASTQMDRYNEQFF
>NA|TRBJ2-3|NA|TRBV11-2
TGTGCCAGCAGCACCTGGACCGGGAACAACGCAGATACGCAGTATTTT
CASSTWTGNNADTQYF
>NA|TRBJ1-2|NA|TRBV2
TGTGCCAGCAGAGGGACATCTTCCTCAGTTGGCTACACCTTC
CASRGTSSSVGYTF
>NA|TRBJ1-2|NA|TRBV5-4
TGTGCCAGCAGCGACGACAGACTCTATGGCTACACCTTC
CASSDDRLYGYTF
>NA|TRBJ2-7|TRBD2|TRBV25-1
TGTGCCAGCAGTCCGACTAGCGGTACTTTCGAGCAGTACTTC
CASSPTSGTFEQYF
>NA|TRBJ1-6|NA|TRBV25-1
TGTGCCAGCAGTGACAACAATGCGGAGGATTCACCCCTCCACTTT
CASSDNNAEDSPLHF
>once|TRBJ1-2|TRBD1|TRBV4-1
TGCGCCAGCAGCCAAGTGGGACAGAAATATGGCTACACCTTC
CASSQVGQKYGYTF
>NA|TRBJ1-2|TRBD1|TRBV6-5
TGTGCCAGCGGGACAGGGCCAGAATTCTATGGCTACACCTTC
CASGTGPEFYGYTF
>NA|TRBJ1-5|TRBD1|TRBV30
TGTGCCTGGAGTGTACAGGGGAATCAGCCCCAGCATTTT
CAWSVQGNQPQHF
>NA|TRBJ1-1|TRBD1|TRBV6-1
TGTGCCAGCAGTGAGCACAGGGGCCTAGGGGCTTTCTTT
CASSEHRGLGAFF
>NA|TRBJ1-1|TRBD1|TRBV10-2
TGCGCCAGCAGCGCTATTCGACAGGGGGCAAATGAAGCTTTCTTT
CASSAIRQGANEAFF
>NA|TRBJ1-1|NA|TRBV5-4
TGTGCCAGCAGACGGGACGGGAGTTACACTGAAGCTTTCTTT
CASRRDGSYTEAFF
>NA|TRBJ1-1|NA|TRBV11-2
TGTGCCAGCAGCTTAGGAAGGGGCACTGAAGCTTTCTTT
CASSLGRGTEAFF
>NA|TRBJ1-1|NA|TRBV5-1
TGCGCCAGCAGCTCAGACAGATCGAACACTGAAGCTTTCTTT
CASSSDRSNTEAFF
>once|TRBJ2-7|TRBD2|TRBV5-1
TGCGCCAGCAGCTTGGCGGGACTAGCGAGCTACGAGCAGTACTTC
CASSLAGLASYEQYF
>NA|TRBJ2-1|TRBD2|TRBV6-6
TGTGCCACCTGTAGCGGGAGCCCCACAAATGAGCAGTTCTTC
CATCSGSPTNEQFF
>NA|TRBJ1-1|NA|TRBV28
TGTGCCAGCAGGGGGGCCGGCGAGGGCACTGAAGCTTTCTTT
CASRGAGEGTEAFF